Shown below are 17 T cell receptor beta chains from a single sample sequenced in a study of T-cell reconstitution after alpha-beta-depleted transplantation in children. As it was prepared, the TCRbeta library received unique molecular identifiers. One entry per CDR3 protein, called by TCRdb with MiXCR from the PCR reads. The table includes about 240,000 distinct CDR3 sequences, about 12% detected once. Sequenced here: PBMCs from the stem cell graft donor, sampled from the stem cell graft. These receptors originate from a human donor who donated a stem cell graft to a child with acute lymphoblastic leukemia.

Ten or more counts support this clonotype. V is TRBV29-1 and J is TRBJ1-3; D may be TRBD1 (5 bases). This CDR3 spans 12 amino acids. With 4 bases removed from V and 4 bases from J, the gap between germline ends came to 8 bases. Germline CDR1 reads SQVTM; CDR2 reads ANQGSEA. CDR3 in amino acids: CSVVRTGNTIYF. CDR3 coding DNA: TGCAGCGTTGTGCGGACAGGAAACACCATATATTTT.

In its sample, this clonotype was seen many times. This chain links TRBV28 with TRBJ2-1; D is possibly TRBD2 (6 bases). There are 16 residues in the CDR3. Germline V gene sequence: CDR1 MDHEN, CDR2 SYDVKM. V lost 7 bases and J lost 0, with 16 bases in between. This CDR3 is CASTAPGDPSYNEQFF. The CDR3 region has the DNA TGTGCCAGCACAGCTCCGGGGGATCCCTCCTACAATGAGCAGTTCTTC.

This clonotype came up a few times. V gene TRBV28 combines with J gene TRBJ2-7; D call uncertain. Germline values: CDR1 MDHEN, CDR2 SYDVKM. This CDR3 contains 12 residues. V was pared by 5 bases and J by 3 bases, with 8 bases between. The CDR3 nucleotides are TGTGCCAGCAGTCCGAGATTCTACGAGCAGTACTTC. It yields the protein CASSPRFYEQYF.

This clonotype was counted at least ten times. V gene TRBV5-1 combines with J gene TRBJ1-2; 8 bases map to TRBD1. CDR3 length equals 13 residues. CDR1 is SGHRS and CDR2 is YFSETQ in the germline V gene. V was pared by 4 bases and J by 3 bases, with 2 bases of the junction left unmatched. The CDR3 is CASSPTGDYGYTF. The CDR3 DNA reads TGCGCCAGCAGCCCGACAGGGGACTATGGCTACACCTTC.

This sequence joins TRBV27 and TRBJ2-7; perhaps TRBD2 as D (5 bases). V was clipped by 0 bases and J by 5 bases, with 11 bases between them. This CDR3 contains 14 residues. CDR1 MNHEY and CDR2 SMNVEV come from the germline V gene (reference sequence). CDR3 DNA: TGTGCCAGCAGTTTATCTTGGCTAGCCCACGAGCAGTACTTC. Protein product: CASSLSWLAHEQYF.

The chain employs TRBV6-2 or TRBV6-3 and TRBJ1-5; D gene ambiguous. CDR1 is MNHEY, CDR2 SVGEGT, per germline. V was shortened by 0 bases and J by 3 bases, with 6 bases between the two germline ends. The CDR3 contains 14 residues. The CDR3 sequence: CASSYSKSNQPQHF. The CDR3 DNA sequence: TGTGCCAGCAGTTACTCGAAATCCAATCAGCCCCAGCATTTT.

There are many counts of this clonotype. The V call is TRBV4-1, the J call TRBJ2-4; 7 bases map to TRBD2. The CDR3 is 18 residues long. Germline CDR1 and CDR2: MGHRA and YSYEKL. V shed 5 bases and J 1 base; nucleotides not matched to a gene: 14. For the CDR3, the DNA is TGCGCCAGCAGCGGACAATATATGGGGGAGGGGGCCAAAAACATTCAGTACTTC. This gives the protein CASSGQYMGEGAKNIQYF.

This clonotype was seen at least ten times. The chain links TRBV7-7 to TRBJ2-3, with D possibly being TRBD1 (5 bases). The germline V gene encodes CDR1 SSHAT and CDR2 FNYEAQ (reference sequence). Trimming shortened V by 1 base and J by 6 bases, and 20 bases separated the two germline ends. CDR3 length: 17 amino acids. The CDR3, as DNA: TGTGCCAGCAGCTTAGGTGACAGCTCCACCTGGTTGGATACGCAGTATTTT. It is translated as CASSLGDSSTWLDTQYF.

This clonotype was picked up many times. The V call is TRBV20-1, the J call TRBJ2-3; D possibly uses TRBD1 or TRBD2 (5 bases each). V lost 5 bases, J lost 3 bases, and 15 bases lay in between. The germline V gene encodes CDR1 DFQATT and CDR2 SNEGSKA (reference sequence). CDR3 size: 14 residues. The CDR3 DNA sequence: TGCAGTGCTCAGAGGGCTGGGGGTACAGATACGCAGTATTTT. It specifies CSAQRAGGTDTQYF.

This clonotype has just a few counts. The CDR3, as DNA: TGTGCCAGCAGTGACCCCGGGGGGCCCGGGGAGACCCAGTACTTC. This sequence encodes CASSDPGGPGETQYF. J is TRBJ2-5 and V is TRBV6-1; weak D call: TRBD2 (7 bases). The V and J ends lost 3 bases and 5 bases respectively, with 16 bases between them. Looked up from germline, CDR1 is MNHNS and CDR2 is SASEGT. The CDR3 covers 15 residues.

The chain recombines TRBV27 with TRBJ2-1; maybe TRBD2 (6 bases). Germline V gene lookup returns CDR1 MNHEY and CDR2 SMNVEV (reference sequence). The CDR3 is 14 amino acids. Between the trimmed V and J ends, which lost 4 bases and 6 bases, there was a span of 13 bases. CDR3 in DNA: TGTGCCAGCAGTTCTACGGGAGTAGGCAATGAGCAGTTCTTC. It yields the protein CASSSTGVGNEQFF.

This clonotype was observed many times. The chain carries TRBV19 and TRBJ1-4; D possibly corresponds to TRBD1 (5 bases). Germline CDR1 LNHDA, CDR2 SQIVND (reference sequence). This CDR3 is built from 15 residues. V dropped 3 bases and J dropped 10 bases, with 18 bases sitting between them. The CDR3 protein is CASSILDNSQGKLFF. Written as DNA, the CDR3 is TGTGCCAGTAGTATTCTGGACAACTCCCAAGGAAAACTGTTTTTT. Full variable domain (rest looked up from reference TRBV19 and TRBJ1-4): DGGITQSPKYLFRKEGQNVTLSCEQNLNHDAMYWYRQDPGQGLRLIYYSQIVNDFQKGDIAEGYSVSREKKESFPLTVTSAQKNPTAFYLCASSILDNSQGKLFFGSGTQLSVL.

This clonotype was seen ten or more times. The V and J genes are TRBV20-1 and TRBJ2-7; D remains ambiguous. Germline V lookup: CDR1 DFQATT, CDR2 SNEGSKA (reference sequence). The CDR3 consists of 13 residues. The ends were cut back, 1 base at V and 7 bases at J, with 14 bases in the middle. In DNA form, the CDR3 reads TGCAGTGCTAGAGGTCTCCTTTGGGGTGAGCAGTACTTC. Translated, it gives CSARGLLWGEQYF.

This clonotype was observed a handful of times. V and J are TRBV2 and TRBJ2-2, with a possible D match to TRBD1 (6 bases). Trimming cost V 7 bases and J 3 bases, with 15 bases left between them. This CDR3 region has 15 residues. Germline V gives CDR1 SNHLY, CDR2 FYNNEI. The CDR3 nucleotides are TGTGCCAGCACTCAGGGGCCGGGGTACACCGGGGAGCTGTTTTTT. Its translation: CASTQGPGYTGELFF. Looking up the rest from reference TRBV2 and TRBJ2-2 gives the full variable domain: EPEVTQTPSHQVTQMGQEVILRCVPISNHLYFYWYRQILGQKVEFLVSFYNNEISEKSEIFDDQFSVERPDGSNFTLKIRSTKLEDSAMYFCASTQGPGYTGELFFGEGSRLTVL.

This clonotype was counted ten times or more. The chain is built from TRBV28 and TRBJ2-6, with D possibly matching TRBD1 (5 bases). Per germline, CDR1 MDHEN and CDR2 SYDVKM. The V end lost 2 bases, the J end lost 0 bases, and 11 bases lay between the germline ends. CDR3 length: 17 residues. CDR3 coding DNA: TGTGCCAGCAGTTTAAGTGGGGCAGCCTCTGGGGCCAACGTCCTGACTTTC. Protein sequence: CASSLSGAASGANVLTF.

This clonotype has a count of ten or more. The rearrangement uses TRBV4-3 and TRBJ1-2; 7 bases agree with TRBD1. CDR3 length: 14 residues. The V and J ends lost 1 base and 8 bases, in that order; junction bases with no gene match: 7. Germline CDR1 reads LGHNA; CDR2 reads YSLEER. Here the CDR3 DNA reads TGCGCCAGCAGCCAAGTTAACAGGGGAGCCGGCTACACCTTC. This sequence encodes CASSQVNRGAGYTF.

Worth noting for this clonotype: A much larger clone differs by one base, so this may be a read error. The chain has TRBV7-2 and TRBJ2-5; D is undetermined. This CDR3 spans 12 amino acids. CDR1 is SGHTA and CDR2 is FQGNSA in the germline V gene. CDR3 DNA: TGTGCCAGCAGCTCTTACGCGGAGACCCAGAACTTC. Protein product: CASSSYAETQNF. Drawing the rest from reference TRBV7-2 and TRBJ2-5, the complete variable domain is GAGVSQSPSNKVTEKGKDVELRCDPISGHTALYWYRQSLGQGLEFLIYFQGNSAPDKSGLPSDRFSAERTGGSVSTLTIQRTQQEDSAVYLCASSSYAETQNFGPGTRLLVL.